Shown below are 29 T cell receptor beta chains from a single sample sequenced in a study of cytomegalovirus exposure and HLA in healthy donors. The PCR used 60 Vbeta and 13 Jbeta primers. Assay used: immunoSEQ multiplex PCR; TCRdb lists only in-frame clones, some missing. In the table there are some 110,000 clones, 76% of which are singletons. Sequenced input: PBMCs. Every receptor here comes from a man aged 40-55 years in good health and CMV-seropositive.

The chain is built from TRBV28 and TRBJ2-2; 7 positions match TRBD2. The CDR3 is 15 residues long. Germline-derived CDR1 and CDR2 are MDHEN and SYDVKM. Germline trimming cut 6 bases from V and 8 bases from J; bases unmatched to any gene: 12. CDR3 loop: CASRPPSGQVGELFF. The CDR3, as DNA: TGTGCCAGCAGACCCCCTAGCGGCCAGGTGGGGGAGCTGTTTTTT. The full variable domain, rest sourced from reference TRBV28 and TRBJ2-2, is DVKVTQSSRYLVKRTGEKVFLECVQDMDHENMFWYRQDPGLGLRLIYFSYDVKMKEKGDIPEGYSVSREKKERFSLILESASTNQTSMYLCASRPPSGQVGELFFGEGSRLTVL.

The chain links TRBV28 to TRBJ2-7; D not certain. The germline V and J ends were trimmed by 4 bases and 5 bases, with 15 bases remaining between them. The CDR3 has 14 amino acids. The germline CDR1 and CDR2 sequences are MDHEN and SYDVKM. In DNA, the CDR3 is TGTGCCAGCAGTTCCCCGGGTATTGGTCACGAGCAGTACTTC. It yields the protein CASSSPGIGHEQYF.

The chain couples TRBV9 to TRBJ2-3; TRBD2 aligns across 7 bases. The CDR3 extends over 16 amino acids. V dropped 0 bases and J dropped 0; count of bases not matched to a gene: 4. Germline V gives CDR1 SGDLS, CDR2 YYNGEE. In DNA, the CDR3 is TGTGCCAGCAGCGTAGAAGCGGGAACTAGCACAGATACGCAGTATTTT. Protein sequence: CASSVEAGTSTDTQYF.

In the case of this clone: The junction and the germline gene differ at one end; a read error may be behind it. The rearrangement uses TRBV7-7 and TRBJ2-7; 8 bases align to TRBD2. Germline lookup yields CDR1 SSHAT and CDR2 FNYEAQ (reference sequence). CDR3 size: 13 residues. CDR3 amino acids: CASSLGGGNEQYF. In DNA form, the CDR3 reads TGTGCTAGCAGCTTGGGCGGGGGGAACGAGCAGTACTTC.

This CDR3 reads CASSLGSGGPAEQFF. Written as DNA, the CDR3 is TGTGCCAGCAGCTTGGGTAGCGGGGGGCCAGCTGAGCAGTTCTTC. This chain links TRBV5-6 with TRBJ2-1; 10 bases match TRBD2. Germline loops: CDR1 SGHDT, CDR2 YYEEEE. This CDR3 region has 15 residues. Germline trimming cut 0 bases from V and 9 bases from J; bases unmatched to any gene: 6. The full variable domain, its missing parts supplied by reference TRBV5-6 and TRBJ2-1, is DAGVTQSPTHLIKTRGQQVTLRCSPKSGHDTVSWYQQALGQGPQFIFQYYEEEERQRGNFPDRFSGHQFPNYSSELNVNALLLGDSALYLCASSLGSGGPAEQFFGPGTRLTVL.

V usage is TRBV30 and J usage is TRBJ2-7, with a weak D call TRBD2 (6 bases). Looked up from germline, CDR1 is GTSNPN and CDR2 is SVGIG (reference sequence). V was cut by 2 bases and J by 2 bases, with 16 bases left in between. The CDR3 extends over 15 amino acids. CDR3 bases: TGTGCCTGGAGTCGGGAAGGGGACTTCCCCTACGAGCAGTACTTC. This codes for CAWSREGDFPYEQYF.

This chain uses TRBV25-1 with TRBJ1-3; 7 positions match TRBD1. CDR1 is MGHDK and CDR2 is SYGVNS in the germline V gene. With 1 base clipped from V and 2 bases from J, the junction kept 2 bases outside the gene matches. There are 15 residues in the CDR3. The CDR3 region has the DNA TGTGCCAGCAGTGAATCGGGACAGACTGGAAACACCATATATTTT. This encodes CASSESGQTGNTIYF.

The CDR3 DNA is TGCGCCAGCAGCCAAGGGAGGTTGTCGGGGGCTGGAAACACCATATATTTT. It specifies CASSQGRLSGAGNTIYF. The J gene is TRBJ1-3, the V gene TRBV4-1, with D possibly matching TRBD1 (5 bases). Trimming cost V 1 base and J 2 bases, with 15 bases left between them. This CDR3 region has 17 residues. CDR1 and CDR2 from the germline V gene are MGHRA and YSYEKL.

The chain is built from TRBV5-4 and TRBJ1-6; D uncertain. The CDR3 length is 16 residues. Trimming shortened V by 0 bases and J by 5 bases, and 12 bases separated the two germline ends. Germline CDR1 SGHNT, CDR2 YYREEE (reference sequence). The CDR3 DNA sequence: TGTGCCAGCAGCTTGGGTCCGGGGAGAGATAATTCACCCCTCCACTTT. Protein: CASSLGPGRDNSPLHF.

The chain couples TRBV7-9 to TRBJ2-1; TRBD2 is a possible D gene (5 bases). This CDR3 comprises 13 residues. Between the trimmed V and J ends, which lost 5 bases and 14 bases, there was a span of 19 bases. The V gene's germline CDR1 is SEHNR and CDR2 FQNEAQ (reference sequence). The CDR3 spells CASSREPTLEKFF. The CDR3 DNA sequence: TGTGCCAGCAGCCGAGAACCGACACTAGAAAAGTTCTTC.

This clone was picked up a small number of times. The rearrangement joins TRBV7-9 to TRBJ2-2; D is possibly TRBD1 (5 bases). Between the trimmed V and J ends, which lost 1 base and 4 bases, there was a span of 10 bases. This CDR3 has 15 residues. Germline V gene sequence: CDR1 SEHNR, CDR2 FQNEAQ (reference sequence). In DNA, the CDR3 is TGTGCCAGCAGCTTAGTGGGGCGGATCACCGGGGAGCTGTTTTTT. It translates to CASSLVGRITGELFF. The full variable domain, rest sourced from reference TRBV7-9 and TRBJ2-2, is DTGVSQNPRHKITKRGQNVTFRCDPISEHNRLYWYRQTLGQGPEFLTYFQNEAQLEKSRLLSDRFSAERPKGSFSTLEIQRTEQGDSAMYLCASSLVGRITGELFFGEGSRLTVL.

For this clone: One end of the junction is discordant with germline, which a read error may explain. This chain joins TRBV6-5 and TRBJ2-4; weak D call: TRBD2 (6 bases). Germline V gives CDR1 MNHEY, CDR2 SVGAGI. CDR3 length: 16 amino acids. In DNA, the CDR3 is TGTGCCAGCAGTTACTCGGGGGGTACCGCCAAAAACAGTCAGTACTTC. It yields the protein CASSYSGGTAKNSQYF.

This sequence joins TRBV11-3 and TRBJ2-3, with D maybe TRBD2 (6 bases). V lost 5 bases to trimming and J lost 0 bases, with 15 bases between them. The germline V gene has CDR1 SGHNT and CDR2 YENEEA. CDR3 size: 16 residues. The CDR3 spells CASSLARRGSTDTQYF. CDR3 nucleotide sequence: TGTGCCAGCAGCCTTGCCCGGCGGGGTAGCACAGATACGCAGTATTTT.

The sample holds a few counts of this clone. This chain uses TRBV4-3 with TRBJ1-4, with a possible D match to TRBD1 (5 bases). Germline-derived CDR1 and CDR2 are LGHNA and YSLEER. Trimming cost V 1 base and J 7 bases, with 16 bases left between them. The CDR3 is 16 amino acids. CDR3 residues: CASSQALQDSGEKLFF. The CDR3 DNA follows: TGCGCCAGCAGCCAAGCCCTACAGGATTCGGGTGAAAAACTGTTTTTT.

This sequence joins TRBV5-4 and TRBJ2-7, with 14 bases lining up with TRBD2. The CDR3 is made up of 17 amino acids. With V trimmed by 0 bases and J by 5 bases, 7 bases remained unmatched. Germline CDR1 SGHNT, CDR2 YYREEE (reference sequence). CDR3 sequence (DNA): TGTGCCAGCAGCTTGGGACTAGCGGGAGGGTTCATCAACGAGCAGTACTTC. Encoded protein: CASSLGLAGGFINEQYF.

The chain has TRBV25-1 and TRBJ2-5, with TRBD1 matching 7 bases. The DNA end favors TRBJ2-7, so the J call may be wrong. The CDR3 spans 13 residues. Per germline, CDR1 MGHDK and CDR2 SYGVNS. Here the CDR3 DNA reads TGTGCCAGCAGTGACCGGGACAGCTACGAGCAGTACTTC. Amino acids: CASSDRDSYEQYF.

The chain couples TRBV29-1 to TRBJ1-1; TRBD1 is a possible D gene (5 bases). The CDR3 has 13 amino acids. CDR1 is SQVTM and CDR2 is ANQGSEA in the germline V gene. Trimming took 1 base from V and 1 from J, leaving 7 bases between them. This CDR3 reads CSVEARANTEAFF. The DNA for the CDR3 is TGCAGCGTTGAAGCCAGGGCGAACACTGAAGCTTTCTTT.

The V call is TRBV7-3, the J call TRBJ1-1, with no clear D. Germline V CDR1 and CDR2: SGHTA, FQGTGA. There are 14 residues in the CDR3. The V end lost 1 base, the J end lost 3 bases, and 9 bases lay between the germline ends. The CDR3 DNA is TGTGCCAGCAGCTTAAGGGCGGGGTACACTGAAGCTTTCTTT. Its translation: CASSLRAGYTEAFF.

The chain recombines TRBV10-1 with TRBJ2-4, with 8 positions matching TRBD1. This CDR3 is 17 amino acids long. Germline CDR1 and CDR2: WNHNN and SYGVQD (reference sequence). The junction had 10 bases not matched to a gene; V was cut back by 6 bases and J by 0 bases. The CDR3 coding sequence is TGCGCCAGCAGCGCCGACGGACAGGGACTAGCCAAAAACATTCAGTACTTC. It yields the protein CASSADGQGLAKNIQYF.

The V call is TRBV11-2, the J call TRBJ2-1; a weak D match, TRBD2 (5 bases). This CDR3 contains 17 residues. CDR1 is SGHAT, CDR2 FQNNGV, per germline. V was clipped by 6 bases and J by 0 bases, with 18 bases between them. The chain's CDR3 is CASSIQHGRSSYNEQFF. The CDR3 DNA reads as TGTGCCAGCAGTATCCAACATGGGAGAAGCTCCTACAATGAGCAGTTCTTC.

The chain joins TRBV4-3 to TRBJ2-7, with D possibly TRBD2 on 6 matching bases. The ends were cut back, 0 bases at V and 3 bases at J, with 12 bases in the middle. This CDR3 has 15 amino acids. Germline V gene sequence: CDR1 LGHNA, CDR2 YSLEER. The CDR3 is CASSQDQGLGYEQYF. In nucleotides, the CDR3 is TGCGCCAGCAGCCAAGATCAGGGACTTGGCTACGAGCAGTACTTC.

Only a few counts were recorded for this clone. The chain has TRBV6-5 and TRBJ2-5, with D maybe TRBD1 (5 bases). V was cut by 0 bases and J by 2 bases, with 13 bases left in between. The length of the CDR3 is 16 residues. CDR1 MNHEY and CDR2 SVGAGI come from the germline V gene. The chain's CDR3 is CASSYSAGLTQETQYF. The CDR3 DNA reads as TGTGCCAGCAGTTACTCTGCAGGGCTGACGCAAGAGACCCAGTACTTC.

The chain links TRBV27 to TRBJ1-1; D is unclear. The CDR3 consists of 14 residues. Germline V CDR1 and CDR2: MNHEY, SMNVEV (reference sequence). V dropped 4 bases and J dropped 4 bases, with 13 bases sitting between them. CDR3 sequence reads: CASSSPSQATEAFF. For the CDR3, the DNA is TGTGCCAGCAGTTCACCGAGCCAGGCCACTGAAGCTTTCTTT.

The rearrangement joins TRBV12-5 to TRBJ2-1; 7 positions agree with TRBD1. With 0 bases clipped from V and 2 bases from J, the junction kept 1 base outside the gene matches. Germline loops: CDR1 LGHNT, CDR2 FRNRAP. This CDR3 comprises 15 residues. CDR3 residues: CASGLVQGPYNEQFF. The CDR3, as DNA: TGTGCTAGTGGTTTGGTACAGGGGCCCTACAATGAGCAGTTCTTC.

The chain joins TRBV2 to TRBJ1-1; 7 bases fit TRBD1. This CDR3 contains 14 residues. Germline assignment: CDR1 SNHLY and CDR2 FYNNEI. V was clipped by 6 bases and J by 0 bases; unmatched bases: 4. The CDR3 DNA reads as TGTGCCAGCAGGTTACAGGGGCTGAACACTGAAGCTTTCTTT. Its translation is CASRLQGLNTEAFF.

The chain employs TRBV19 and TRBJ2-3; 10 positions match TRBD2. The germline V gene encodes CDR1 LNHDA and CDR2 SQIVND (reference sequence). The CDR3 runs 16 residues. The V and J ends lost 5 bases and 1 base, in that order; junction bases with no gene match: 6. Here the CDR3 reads CASSSRTSGGTDTQYF. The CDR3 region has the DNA TGTGCCAGTAGTTCAAGGACTAGCGGAGGCACAGATACGCAGTATTTT.

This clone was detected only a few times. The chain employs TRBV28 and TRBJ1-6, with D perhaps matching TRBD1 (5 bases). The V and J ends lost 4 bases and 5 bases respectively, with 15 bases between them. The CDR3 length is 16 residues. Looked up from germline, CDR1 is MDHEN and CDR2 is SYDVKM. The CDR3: CASSSLSAGDNSPLHF. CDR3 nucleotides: TGTGCCAGCAGTTCACTTTCAGCGGGGGATAATTCACCCCTCCACTTT.

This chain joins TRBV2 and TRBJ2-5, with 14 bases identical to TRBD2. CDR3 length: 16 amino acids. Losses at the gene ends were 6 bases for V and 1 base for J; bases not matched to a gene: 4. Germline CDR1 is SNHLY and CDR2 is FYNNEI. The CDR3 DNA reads TGTGCCAGCAGGAGGACTAGCGGGGGGTCCCAAGAGACCCAGTACTTC. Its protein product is CASRRTSGGSQETQYF.

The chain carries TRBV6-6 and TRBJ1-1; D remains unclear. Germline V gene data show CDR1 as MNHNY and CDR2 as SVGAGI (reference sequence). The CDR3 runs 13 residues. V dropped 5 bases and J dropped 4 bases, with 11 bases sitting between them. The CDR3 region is CASSHPLATEAFF. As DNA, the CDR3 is TGTGCCAGCAGTCACCCATTGGCCACTGAAGCTTTCTTT.